This record covers a single TCR beta chain. The source of the sample is a study of radiotherapy plus CTLA-4 blockade in lung cancer. CDR1 is SGHRS, CDR2 YFSETQ, per germline. Deletions cut 4 bases from V and 0 bases from J, with 10 bases between. CDR3 length equals 14 residues. Profiling relied on immunoSEQ multiplex PCR, and the TCRdb table lists in-frame clones only, not all of them. The sample has about 110,000 clones, more than 70% seen once. This TCR came from a human donor with non-small cell lung cancer that progressed on radiotherapy plus ipilimumab. Some clones in this sample may be carry-over from other donors' samples. The sequencing used peripheral blood, collected from a patient treated with radiotherapy plus ipilimumab. This chain uses TRBV5-1 with TRBJ1-1; D perhaps matches TRBD1 (5 bases). The CDR3 here is CASSPTTVNTEAFF. In DNA, the CDR3 is TGCGCCAGCAGCCCGACGACAGTGAACACTGAAGCTTTCTTT.